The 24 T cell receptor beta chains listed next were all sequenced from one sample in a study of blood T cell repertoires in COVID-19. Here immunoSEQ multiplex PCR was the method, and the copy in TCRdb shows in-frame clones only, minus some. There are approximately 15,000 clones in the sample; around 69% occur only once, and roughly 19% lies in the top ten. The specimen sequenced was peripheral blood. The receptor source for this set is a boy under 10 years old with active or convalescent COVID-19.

The CDR3, as DNA: TGTGCCAGCAGCGAACTAAGCTCCTATAATTCACCCCTCCACTTT. It yields the protein CASSELSSYNSPLHF. The gene calls are TRBV28 and TRBJ1-6; D remains ambiguous. The CDR3 has 15 amino acids. The germline V gene encodes CDR1 MDHEN and CDR2 SYDVKM. The V end lost 6 bases, the J end lost 0 bases, and 9 bases lay between the germline ends.

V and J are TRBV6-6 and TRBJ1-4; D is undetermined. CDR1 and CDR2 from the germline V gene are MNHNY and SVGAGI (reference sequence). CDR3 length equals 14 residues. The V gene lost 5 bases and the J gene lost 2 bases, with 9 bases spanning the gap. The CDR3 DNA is TGTGCCAGCAGTCTCGGTTGGACTAATGAAAAACTGTTTTTT. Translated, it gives CASSLGWTNEKLFF.

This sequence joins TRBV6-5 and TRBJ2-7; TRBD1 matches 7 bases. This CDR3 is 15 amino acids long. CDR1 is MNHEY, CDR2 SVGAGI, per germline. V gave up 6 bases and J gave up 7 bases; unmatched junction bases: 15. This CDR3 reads CASRTSDRYPGEQYF. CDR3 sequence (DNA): TGTGCCAGCAGAACTTCGGACAGGTACCCGGGGGAGCAGTACTTC.

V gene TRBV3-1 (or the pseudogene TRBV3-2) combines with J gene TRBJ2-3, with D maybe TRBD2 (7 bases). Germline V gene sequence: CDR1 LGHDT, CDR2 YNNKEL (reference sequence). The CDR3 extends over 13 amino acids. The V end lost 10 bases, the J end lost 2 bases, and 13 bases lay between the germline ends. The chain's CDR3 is CATYGGPTDTQYF. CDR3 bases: TGTGCCACCTACGGGGGGCCCACAGATACGCAGTATTTT.

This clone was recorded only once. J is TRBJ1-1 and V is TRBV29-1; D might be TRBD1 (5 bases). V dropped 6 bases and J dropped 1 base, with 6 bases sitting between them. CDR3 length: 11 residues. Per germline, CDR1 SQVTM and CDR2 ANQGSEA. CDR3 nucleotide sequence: TGCAGCGTCCAGGGGAACACTGAAGCTTTCTTT. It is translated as CSVQGNTEAFF.

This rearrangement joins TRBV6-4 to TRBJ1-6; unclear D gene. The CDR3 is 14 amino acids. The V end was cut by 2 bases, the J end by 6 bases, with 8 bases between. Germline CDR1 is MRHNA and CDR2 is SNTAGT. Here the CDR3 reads CASSDGGFNSPLHF. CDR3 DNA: TGTGCCAGCAGTGACGGCGGGTTTAATTCACCCCTCCACTTT.

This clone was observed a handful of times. CDR3 sequence (DNA): TGCGCCAGCAGCTTGGCCGGGTGGGACGAGCAGTACTTC. Translating gives CASSLAGWDEQYF. This chain uses TRBV5-1 with TRBJ2-7, with D unclear. The CDR3 spans 13 residues. V lost 0 bases to trimming and J lost 5 bases, with 9 bases between them. The germline CDR1 and CDR2 sequences are SGHRS and YFSETQ. Combining the CDR3 with reference TRBV5-1 and TRBJ2-7 gives the whole variable domain KAGVTQTPRYLIKTRGQQVTLSCSPISGHRSVSWYQQTPGQGLQFLFEYFSETQRNKGNFPGRFSGRQFSNSRSEMNVSTLELGDSALYLCASSLAGWDEQYFGPGTRLTVT.

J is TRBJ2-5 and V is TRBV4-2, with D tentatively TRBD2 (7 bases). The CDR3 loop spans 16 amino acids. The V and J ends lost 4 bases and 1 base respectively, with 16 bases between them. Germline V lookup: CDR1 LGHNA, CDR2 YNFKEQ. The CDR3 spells CASSPIGGVIQETQYF. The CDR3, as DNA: TGTGCCAGCAGCCCCATAGGGGGGGTAATCCAAGAGACCCAGTACTTC.

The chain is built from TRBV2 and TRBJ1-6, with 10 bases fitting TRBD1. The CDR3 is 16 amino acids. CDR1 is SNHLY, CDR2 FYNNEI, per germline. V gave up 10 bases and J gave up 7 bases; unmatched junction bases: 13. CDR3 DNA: TGTGCCAATACCGGGACAGGGGAAAAAGAAAATTCACCCCTCCACTTT. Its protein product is CANTGTGEKENSPLHF.

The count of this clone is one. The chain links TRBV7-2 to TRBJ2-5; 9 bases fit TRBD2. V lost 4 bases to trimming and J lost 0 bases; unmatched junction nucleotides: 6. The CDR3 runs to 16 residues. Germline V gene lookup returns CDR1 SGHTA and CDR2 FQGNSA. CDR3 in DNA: TGTGCCAGCAGCTCGACTAGCGGACTCTACCAAGAGACCCAGTACTTC. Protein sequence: CASSSTSGLYQETQYF. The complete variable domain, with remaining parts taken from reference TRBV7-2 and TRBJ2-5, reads GAGVSQSPSNKVTEKGKDVELRCDPISGHTALYWYRQSLGQGLEFLIYFQGNSAPDKSGLPSDRFSAERTGGSVSTLTIQRTQQEDSAVYLCASSSTSGLYQETQYFGPGTRLLVL.

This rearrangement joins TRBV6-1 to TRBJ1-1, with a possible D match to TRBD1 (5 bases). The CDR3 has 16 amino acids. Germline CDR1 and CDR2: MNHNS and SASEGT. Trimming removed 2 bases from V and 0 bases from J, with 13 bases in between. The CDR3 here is CASSESRVTMNTEAFF. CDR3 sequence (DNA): TGTGCCAGCAGTGAAAGCAGGGTTACTATGAACACTGAAGCTTTCTTT.

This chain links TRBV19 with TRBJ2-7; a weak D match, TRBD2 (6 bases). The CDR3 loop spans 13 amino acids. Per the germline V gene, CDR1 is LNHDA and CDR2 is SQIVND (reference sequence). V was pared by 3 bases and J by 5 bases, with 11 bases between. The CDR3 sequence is CASSMPSGDEQYF. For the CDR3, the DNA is TGTGCCAGTAGTATGCCCTCGGGGGACGAGCAGTACTTC.

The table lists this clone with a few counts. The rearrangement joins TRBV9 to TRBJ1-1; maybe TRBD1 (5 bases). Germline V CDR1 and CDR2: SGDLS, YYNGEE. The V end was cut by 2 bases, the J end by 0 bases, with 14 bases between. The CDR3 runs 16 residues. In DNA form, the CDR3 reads TGTGCCAGCAGCGTGAGGGGAGGGGCTCTGAACACTGAAGCTTTCTTT. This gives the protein CASSVRGGALNTEAFF.

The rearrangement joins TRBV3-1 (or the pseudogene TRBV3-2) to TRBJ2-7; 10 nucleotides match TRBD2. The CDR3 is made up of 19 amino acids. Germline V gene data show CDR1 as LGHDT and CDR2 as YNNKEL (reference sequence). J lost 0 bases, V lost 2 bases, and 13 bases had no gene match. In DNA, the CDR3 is TGTGCCAGCAGCCAAAATGGGGGCATTCGACTAGCGGGCTCCTACGAGCAGTACTTC. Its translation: CASSQNGGIRLAGSYEQYF.

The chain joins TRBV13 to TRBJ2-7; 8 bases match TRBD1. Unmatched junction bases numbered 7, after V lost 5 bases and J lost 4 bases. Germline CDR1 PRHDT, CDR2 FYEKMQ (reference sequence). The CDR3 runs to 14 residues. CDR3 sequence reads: CASSPSTGGYEQYV. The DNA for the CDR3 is TGTGCCAGCAGCCCGTCAACAGGGGGGTACGAGCAGTACGTC.

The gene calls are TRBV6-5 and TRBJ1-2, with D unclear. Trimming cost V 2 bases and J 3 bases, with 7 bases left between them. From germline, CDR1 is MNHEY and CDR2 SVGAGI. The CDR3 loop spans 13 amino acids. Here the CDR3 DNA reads TGTGCCAGCAGTTACGTTCTACACTATGGCTACACCTTC. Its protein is CASSYVLHYGYTF.

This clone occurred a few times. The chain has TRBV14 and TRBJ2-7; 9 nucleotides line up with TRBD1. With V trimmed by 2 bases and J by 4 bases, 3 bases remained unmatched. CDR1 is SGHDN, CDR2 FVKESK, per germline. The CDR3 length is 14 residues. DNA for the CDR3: TGTGCCAGCAGCCAACCGGGACAGGGTTACGAGCAGTACTTC. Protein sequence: CASSQPGQGYEQYF.

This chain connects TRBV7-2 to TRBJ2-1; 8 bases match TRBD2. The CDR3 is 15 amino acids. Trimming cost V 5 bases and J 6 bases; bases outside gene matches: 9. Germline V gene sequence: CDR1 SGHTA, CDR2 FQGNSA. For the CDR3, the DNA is TGTGCCAGCAGCCCCGGGACTAGAATCGCCAATGAGCAGTTCTTC. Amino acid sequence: CASSPGTRIANEQFF. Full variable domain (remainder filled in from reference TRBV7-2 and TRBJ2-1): GAGVSQSPSNKVTEKGKDVELRCDPISGHTALYWYRQSLGQGLEFLIYFQGNSAPDKSGLPSDRFSAERTGGSVSTLTIQRTQQEDSAVYLCASSPGTRIANEQFFGPGTRLTVL.

CDR3 in amino acids: CASSLSAGGWETQYF. Written as DNA, the CDR3 is TGTGCCAGCAGCTTATCTGCAGGGGGCTGGGAGACCCAGTACTTC. The chain employs TRBV11-2 and TRBJ2-5, with 8 bases fitting TRBD1. This CDR3 has 15 residues. V trimming: 2 bases; J trimming: 5 bases; junction bases outside the gene matches: 7. Germline lookup yields CDR1 SGHAT and CDR2 FQNNGV. The full variable domain, in which reference TRBV11-2 and TRBJ2-5 provide the parts outside the CDR3, is EAGVAQSPRYKIIEKRQSVAFWCNPISGHATLYWYQQILGQGPKLLIQFQNNGVVDDSQLPKDRFSAERLKGVDSTLKIQPAKLEDSAVYLCASSLSAGGWETQYFGPGTRLLVL.

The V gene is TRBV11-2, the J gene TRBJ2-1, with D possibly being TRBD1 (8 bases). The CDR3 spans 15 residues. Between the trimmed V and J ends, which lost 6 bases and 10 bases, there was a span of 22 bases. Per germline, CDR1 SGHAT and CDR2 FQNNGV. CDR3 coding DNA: TGTGCCAGCAGGGAAAACAGGGGGGGATTACAGGAGCAGTTCTTC. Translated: CASRENRGGLQEQFF.

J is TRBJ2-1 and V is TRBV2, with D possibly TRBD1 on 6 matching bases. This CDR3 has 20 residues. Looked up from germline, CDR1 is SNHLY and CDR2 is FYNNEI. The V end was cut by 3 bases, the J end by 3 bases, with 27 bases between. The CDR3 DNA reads TGTGCCAGCAGTGATTACCCGAAGGGACACAACCTAAAGCACTACAATGAGCAGTTCTTC. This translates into CASSDYPKGHNLKHYNEQFF.

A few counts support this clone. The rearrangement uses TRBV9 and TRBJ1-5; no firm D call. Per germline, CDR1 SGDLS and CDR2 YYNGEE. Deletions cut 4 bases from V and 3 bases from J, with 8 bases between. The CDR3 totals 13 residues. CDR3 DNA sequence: TGTGCCAGCAGCCGAGGTCTCAATCAGCCCCAGCATTTT. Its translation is CASSRGLNQPQHF.

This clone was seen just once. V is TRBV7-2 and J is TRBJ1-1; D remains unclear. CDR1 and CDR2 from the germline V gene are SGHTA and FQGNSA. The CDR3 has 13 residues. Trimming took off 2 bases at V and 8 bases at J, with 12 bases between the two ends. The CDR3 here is CASSLNLRREAFF. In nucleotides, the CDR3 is TGTGCCAGCAGCTTAAACTTACGCAGGGAAGCTTTCTTT. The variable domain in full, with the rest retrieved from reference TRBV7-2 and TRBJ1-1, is GAGVSQSPSNKVTEKGKDVELRCDPISGHTALYWYRQSLGQGLEFLIYFQGNSAPDKSGLPSDRFSAERTGGSVSTLTIQRTQQEDSAVYLCASSLNLRREAFFGQGTRLTVV.

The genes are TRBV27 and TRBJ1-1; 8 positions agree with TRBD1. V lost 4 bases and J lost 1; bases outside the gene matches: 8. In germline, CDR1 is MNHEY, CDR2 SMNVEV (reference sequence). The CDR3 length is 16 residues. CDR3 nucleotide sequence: TGTGCCAGCAGTTCCCGGACAGGGCAAAAGAACACTGAAGCTTTCTTT. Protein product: CASSSRTGQKNTEAFF.